The 20 T cell receptor beta chains below come from one sample, sequenced in a study of beta chain features in type 1 diabetes. Study-wide points: TCRB CDR3 length was moderately but significantly reduced in all four CD4+ subsets of Type 1 diabetes patients.

Their antigens remain unidentified. Of the isolated RNA, all was reverse transcribed, and so the sequenced material was expressed TCRB transcripts. Generated by immunoSEQ multiplex PCR, the TCRdb table keeps only in-frame clones and is missing some. The sample shows more than 250,000 clones, about 15% of them seen only once. The sample taken for sequencing was naive CD4+ T cells from blood. These receptors were collected from a man aged 18-30 years with type 1 diabetes.

Of note for this clone: The junction and the germline gene differ at one end; a read error may be behind it. This chain's CDR3 is CANSWSRNGYTF. DNA of the CDR3: TGTGCCAACAGCTGGTCGCGAAATGGCTACACCTTC. V is TRBV7-2 and J is TRBJ1-2; D gene ambiguous. Germline-derived CDR1 and CDR2 are SGHTA and FQGNSA. This CDR3 is 12 amino acids long.

The V and J genes are TRBV4-1 and TRBJ2-3, with D perhaps TRBD2 (5 bases). This CDR3 contains 17 residues. Germline V gives CDR1 MGHRA, CDR2 YSYEKL. The V and J ends lost 0 bases and 2 bases respectively, with 15 bases between them. The CDR3 reads CASSQDKKRPITDTQYF. Here the CDR3 DNA reads TGCGCCAGCAGCCAAGACAAGAAGCGGCCGATCACAGATACGCAGTATTTT.

The chain carries TRBV29-1 and TRBJ1-4; D might be TRBD1 (6 bases). Trimming stripped 6 bases from V and 0 bases from J, with 23 bases between. CDR3 length: 18 residues. Germline assignment: CDR1 SQVTM and CDR2 ANQGSEA. The CDR3 protein is CSVQLGARSLATNEKLFF. As DNA, the CDR3 is TGCAGCGTGCAATTGGGGGCTCGGAGCCTTGCAACTAATGAAAAACTGTTTTTT.

This chain connects TRBV4-1 to TRBJ1-2; TRBD1 agrees at 8 bases. The J segment lost 7 bases and the V segment lost 0 bases, leaving 4 bases of the junction unmatched. Per the germline V gene, CDR1 is MGHRA and CDR2 is YSYEKL. This CDR3 is 14 amino acids long. The CDR3 region has the DNA TGCGCCAGCAGCCAAGATCAGGGGGCGGCTGGCTACACCTTC. This encodes CASSQDQGAAGYTF.

V gene TRBV29-1 combines with J gene TRBJ1-1; no clear D. Germline lookup yields CDR1 SQVTM and CDR2 ANQGSEA. V lost 7 bases, J lost 3 bases, and 15 bases lay in between. The CDR3 consists of 13 residues. In nucleotides, the CDR3 is TGCAGCGCCCAAAGCCGCACGGACACTGAAGCTTTCTTT. This encodes CSAQSRTDTEAFF.

This clone was counted a few times. The V call is TRBV11-2, the J call TRBJ2-3, with D possibly TRBD2 on 6 matching bases. The CDR3 contains 16 residues. Germline V gene data show CDR1 as SGHAT and CDR2 as FQNNGV. Between the trimmed V and J ends, which lost 1 base and 2 bases, there was a span of 13 bases. The CDR3 DNA sequence: TGTGCCAGCAGCTTAGGGTTGGCGGGGTCCACAGATACGCAGTATTTT. Amino acid sequence: CASSLGLAGSTDTQYF.

V and J are TRBV7-9 and TRBJ2-7; 8 bases align to TRBD2. V dropped 5 bases and J dropped 3; count of bases not matched to a gene: 6. Germline V gene data show CDR1 as SEHNR and CDR2 as FQNEAQ (reference sequence). The CDR3 spans 14 residues. The CDR3 loop reads CASSISGVIYEQYF. Here the CDR3 DNA reads TGTGCCAGCAGCATTAGCGGGGTTATCTACGAGCAGTACTTC. The full variable domain, rest sourced from reference TRBV7-9 and TRBJ2-7, is DTGVSQNPRHKITKRGQNVTFRCDPISEHNRLYWYRQTLGQGPEFLTYFQNEAQLEKSRLLSDRFSAERPKGSFSTLEIQRTEQGDSAMYLCASSISGVIYEQYFGPGTRLTVT.

This rearrangement joins TRBV2 to TRBJ2-1; a possible D gene is TRBD2 (5 bases). The V and J ends lost 8 bases and 7 bases respectively, with 21 bases between them. The CDR3 is 15 residues long. Germline lookup yields CDR1 SNHLY and CDR2 FYNNEI. As DNA, the CDR3 is TGTGCCAGCGCTTACTGGGTCGGGATGGGGAATGAGCAGTTCTTC. This encodes CASAYWVGMGNEQFF. Together with reference TRBV2 and TRBJ2-1, the CDR3 gives the full variable domain: EPEVTQTPSHQVTQMGQEVILRCVPISNHLYFYWYRQILGQKVEFLVSFYNNEISEKSEIFDDQFSVERPDGSNFTLKIRSTKLEDSAMYFCASAYWVGMGNEQFFGPGTRLTVL.

The V and J genes are TRBV10-3 and TRBJ1-5; a possible D gene is TRBD1 (5 bases). With 7 bases removed from V and 2 bases from J, the gap between germline ends came to 21 bases. The CDR3 totals 17 residues. From germline, CDR1 is ENHRY and CDR2 SYGVKD. The CDR3 spells CAITPDLGSTGNQPQHF. CDR3 nucleotides: TGTGCCATCACCCCCGATCTCGGCTCGACAGGCAATCAGCCCCAGCATTTT.

The rearrangement links TRBV4-3 to TRBJ2-5; D gene ambiguous. The J call is uncertain, as TRBJ2-7 better fits the DNA end. The CDR3 is 13 residues long. Germline V gene sequence: CDR1 LGHNA, CDR2 YSLEER. The CDR3 nucleotides are TGCGCCAGCAGCCAAGACACTCGCTACGAGCAGTACTTC. Protein product: CASSQDTRYEQYF.

This sequence joins TRBV18 and TRBJ2-5; D call uncertain. The CDR3 extends over 13 amino acids. Between the trimmed V and J ends, which lost 3 bases and 2 bases, there was a span of 7 bases. Per germline, CDR1 KGHSH and CDR2 LQKENI. The CDR3 DNA reads as TGTGCCAGCTCACCCCAACGGCAAGAGACCCAGTACTTC. This gives the protein CASSPQRQETQYF.

In its sample, this clone was seen a few times. V gene TRBV27 combines with J gene TRBJ1-3; D is unresolved. CDR1 is MNHEY, CDR2 SMNVEV, per germline (reference sequence). This CDR3 has 13 amino acids. The germline V and J ends were trimmed by 10 bases and 2 bases, with 12 bases remaining between them. The CDR3 protein is CATRRGPGNTIYF. The CDR3 DNA reads TGTGCCACGAGACGGGGTCCTGGAAACACCATATATTTT.

The V call is TRBV15, the J call TRBJ1-5; possibly TRBD1 for D (5 bases). The CDR3 is made up of 16 amino acids. Trimming cost V 0 bases and J 2 bases, with 11 bases left between them. CDR1 and CDR2 (germline): LNHNV, YYDKDF (reference sequence). The CDR3 coding sequence is TGTGCCACCAGCAGAGATCGTGGAGGGGGCAATCAGCCCCAGCATTTT. Its protein is CATSRDRGGGNQPQHF.

This chain connects TRBV11-3 to TRBJ2-2; tentative D call: TRBD2 (5 bases). From germline, CDR1 is SGHNT and CDR2 YENEEA. The CDR3 runs to 13 residues. Trimming shortened V by 4 bases and J by 5 bases, and 8 bases separated the two germline ends. CDR3 DNA sequence: TGTGCCAGCAGCTACCCGGGGACCGGGGAGCTGTTTTTT. It is translated as CASSYPGTGELFF. Full variable domain (outside the CDR3, taken from reference TRBV11-3 and TRBJ2-2): EAGVVQSPRYKIIEKKQPVAFWCNPISGHNTLYWYLQNLGQGPELLIRYENEEAVDDSQLPKDRFSAERLKGVDSTLKIQPAELGDSAVYLCASSYPGTGELFFGEGSRLTVL.

In the case of this clone: The sample contains more than one DNA sequence encoding this CDR3. The chain uses TRBV7-2 and TRBJ2-7; the match to TRBD2 covers 9 bases. The CDR3 sequence is 15 residues long. V was pared by 1 base and J by 1 base, with 2 bases of the junction left unmatched. The germline gives CDR1 SGHTA, CDR2 FQGNSA. CDR3 nucleotides: TGTGCCAGCAGCTTAGTCGCGGGAGGGTCCTACGAGCAGTACTTC. Its protein product is CASSLVAGGSYEQYF.

The rearrangement links TRBV7-2 to TRBJ2-1; possible D gene TRBD2, 6 bases. CDR3 length equals 15 residues. The V end lost 5 bases, the J end lost 4 bases, and 15 bases lay between the germline ends. CDR1 and CDR2 from the germline V gene are SGHTA and FQGNSA. The CDR3 spells CASSLPGLPYNEQFF. DNA of the CDR3: TGTGCCAGCAGCCTGCCGGGACTCCCATACAATGAGCAGTTCTTC.

This clone has a handful of counts. The chain joins TRBV7-7 to TRBJ2-5, with 8 bases fitting TRBD1. Losses at the gene ends were 5 bases for V and 4 bases for J; bases not matched to a gene: 6. CDR1 and CDR2 (germline): SSHAT, FNYEAQ (reference sequence). CDR3 size: 14 residues. In DNA form, the CDR3 reads TGTGCCAGCAGCGCCGACAGGGGAGGAGAGACCCAGTACTTC. Its protein is CASSADRGGETQYF.

The rearrangement joins TRBV30 to TRBJ1-2; D may be TRBD1 (5 bases). The length of the CDR3 is 11 residues. Germline CDR1 is GTSNPN and CDR2 is SVGIG (reference sequence). Trimming pared 5 bases from V and 7 bases from J, leaving 11 bases between. For the CDR3, the DNA is TGTGCCTGGGGGGCCGACCCTGGCTACACCTTC. It yields the protein CAWGADPGYTF.

The V and J genes are TRBV27 and TRBJ2-1, with TRBD1 matching 9 bases. Losses at the gene ends were 2 bases for V and 1 base for J; bases not matched to a gene: 6. Germline CDR1 MNHEY, CDR2 SMNVEV (reference sequence). The CDR3 has 17 residues. CDR3 amino acids: CASSLAYRGRSYNEQFF. The CDR3 region has the DNA TGTGCCAGCAGTTTAGCTTACAGGGGGCGGTCCTACAATGAGCAGTTCTTC.

The V call is TRBV7-2, the J call TRBJ1-5, with D uncertain. V lost 5 bases, J lost 1 base, and 9 bases lay in between. CDR3 size: 14 residues. Germline V gives CDR1 SGHTA, CDR2 FQGNSA. The CDR3 reads CASSPTYSNQPQHF. CDR3 DNA sequence: TGTGCCAGCAGCCCTACGTACAGCAATCAGCCCCAGCATTTT.